This T cell receptor beta chain was found in a study of CXCR3-negative and CXCR3-positive naive CD8 T cells. Study-wide results and caveats: Hydrophobicity was higher for TRB CDR3s found in CXCR3-positive naive cells than in CXCR3-negative naive cells. Both of the naive subsets showed about the same high diversity, but memory CD8+ cells had much less.

About this clonotype: Its antigen is unidentified.

CDR1 and CDR2 (germline): SNHLY, FYNNEI. The CDR3 consists of 15 residues. Cells that were CD45RO-CCR7+CD27+CD95- constituted naive CD8+ T cells. Carrying UMI labels, the TRB cDNA libraries were prepared through 5' RACE. Reanalyzing the 5' RACE reads, TCRdb keeps one entry per CDR3 protein, without DNA. The sample is made up of tens of thousands of distinct CDR3 sequences, and the top ten hold 0.5% to 0.6% of it. The sequencing sample was made of naive CXCR3+ CD8+ T cells from blood. Subset in this sample: CD45RO-CCR7+CD27+CD95- naive CD8+ T cells expressing CXCR3 (TNR3+). The V call is TRBV2, the J call TRBJ2-3; the D gene TCRdb calls, TRBD2, cannot be checked with no DNA. This clonotype was obtained from a human donor in good health. Some clones in this sample may be carry-over from other donors' samples. CDR3: CANAAETLTTDTQYF.